Listed below are T cell receptor beta chains from one sample, sequenced in a study of T cell repertoires in cytomegalovirus infection. MiXCR was run by TCRdb on the reads, yielding one entry per CDR3 protein. The sample lists about 770,000 distinct CDR3 sequences; just under 30% were seen once. Antigens for these TCRs are unknown. The sequenced sample was cultured CD8+ T cells from PBMCs, obtained from culture after CMV antigen stimulation. These receptors came from a human donor in good health (CMV status not recorded). Some clones in this sample may be carry-over from other donors' samples. The CDR3 runs from the conserved cysteine through the conserved F or W. The D gene is left open where the match is weak. Clone sizes are given selectively: once, few, many, or a class where the clone is expanded.

v_gene	d_gene	j_gene	abundance	CDR3aa	CDR3nt
TRBV5-5	.	TRBJ1-2	few	CASSLGQKGYTF	TGTGCCAGCAGCTTGGGGCAGAAAGGCTACACCTTC
TRBV5-4	.	TRBJ1-6	.	CASSQTGQPITF	TGTGCCAGCAGCCAAACCGGACAGCCCATTACCTTT
TRBV4-3	.	TRBJ2-5	few	CASSQDGSGLQTQYF	TGCGCCAGCAGCCAAGATGGATCGGGGCTACAGACCCAGTACTTC
TRBV12-3/TRBV12-4	.	TRBJ1-2	many	CASSPGSGYGYTF	TGTGCCAGCAGTCCGGGGTCCGGGTATGGCTACACCTTC
TRBV6-2/TRBV6-3	TRBD2	TRBJ2-4	.	CASNDGGYKNIQYF	TGTGCCAGCAACGACGGGGGGTACAAAAACATTCAGTACTTC
TRBV6-2/TRBV6-3	.	TRBJ2-4	few	CASNRAVENIQYF	TGTGCCAGCAACAGGGCGGTGGAAAACATTCAGTACTTC
TRBV4-3	TRBD2	TRBJ2-3	.	CASSQDRGGGATDTQYF	TGCGCCAGCAGCCAAGATCGAGGCGGGGGGGCAACAGATACGCAGTATTTT
TRBV7-9	.	TRBJ2-3	.	CASSLEDLEDTQYF	TGTGCCAGCAGCTTGGAAGACCTGGAAGATACGCAGTATTTT
TRBV24-1	.	TRBJ2-2	.	CATSGNLQTGELFF	TGTGCCACATCCGGGAATCTCCAGACCGGGGAGCTGTTTTTT
TRBV7-9	.	TRBJ2-1	many	CASSLVASSYNEQFF	TGTGCCAGCAGCTTAGTGGCGAGCTCCTACAATGAGCAGTTCTTC
TRBV27	TRBD1	TRBJ1-6	few	CASRRTGNSPLHF	TGTGCCAGCAGGCGGACAGGGAATTCACCCCTCCACTTT
TRBV6-1	TRBD1	TRBJ1-1	few	CASSELRQGEAGNTEAFF	TGTGCCAGCAGTGAACTAAGGCAGGGGGAGGCAGGGAACACTGAAGCTTTCTTT
TRBV7-9	.	TRBJ1-1	.	CASSSQWVEAFF	TGTGCCAGCAGCTCACAGTGGGTTGAAGCTTTCTTT
TRBV11-1	.	TRBJ2-3	.	CASSLRFGNTQYF	TGTGCCAGCAGCCTACGGTTCGGTAATACGCAGTATTTT
TRBV12-3/TRBV12-4	TRBD1	TRBJ1-2	few	CASSLGTGGAPDGYTF	TGTGCCAGCAGCCTTGGGACAGGGGGCGCCCCAGATGGCTACACCTTC
TRBV27	TRBD1	TRBJ1-1	.	CARVNRGRRITEAFF	TGTGCCAGGGTCAACAGGGGGCGAAGGATCACTGAAGCTTTCTTT
TRBV6-2/TRBV6-3	.	TRBJ1-5	few	CASRPAPTRNNQPQHF	TGTGCCAGCCGGCCGGCCCCCACGAGAAACAATCAGCCCCAGCATTTT
TRBV2	.	TRBJ2-1	few	CASSASQRSDYNEQFF	TGTGCCAGCAGTGCCTCCCAGAGGTCAGATTACAATGAGCAGTTCTTC
TRBV12-3/TRBV12-4	.	TRBJ2-5	few	CASSILGGDQYF	TGTGCCAGCAGCATACTGGGGGGAGACCAGTACTTC
TRBV19	.	TRBJ2-1	few	CASSMWDEQFF	TGTGCCAGTAGTATGTGGGATGAGCAGTTCTTC
TRBV7-9	.	TRBJ2-1	.	CASSPPHREWSSNEQFF	TGTGCCAGCAGCCCCCCCCACAGGGAGTGGTCCTCCAATGAGCAGTTCTTC
TRBV5-1	TRBD2	TRBJ2-1	.	CASSPTGTSLPQWRYNEQFF	TGCGCCAGCAGCCCAACCGGGACTAGCTTGCCCCAGTGGAGATACAATGAGCAGTTCTTC